This T cell receptor beta chain was recorded in a study of control samples from healthy donors and cancer patients. Sequenced by immunoSEQ multiplex PCR; TCRdb stores in-frame clones only, minus some. The sample records approximately 130,000 clones, about 89% being singletons. From germline, CDR1 is MNHNY and CDR2 SVGAGI (reference sequence). V shed 5 bases and J 8 bases; nucleotides not matched to a gene: 10. This CDR3 comprises 16 residues. Material for sequencing was blood. V is TRBV6-6 and J is TRBJ2-1, with 12 bases aligning to TRBD2. This sequence originates from a man aged 45-60 years in good health. This CDR3 reads CASSPPSGGGTDEQFF. CDR3 nucleotide sequence: TGTGCCAGCAGTCCCCCTAGCGGGGGGGGTACAGATGAGCAGTTCTTC.